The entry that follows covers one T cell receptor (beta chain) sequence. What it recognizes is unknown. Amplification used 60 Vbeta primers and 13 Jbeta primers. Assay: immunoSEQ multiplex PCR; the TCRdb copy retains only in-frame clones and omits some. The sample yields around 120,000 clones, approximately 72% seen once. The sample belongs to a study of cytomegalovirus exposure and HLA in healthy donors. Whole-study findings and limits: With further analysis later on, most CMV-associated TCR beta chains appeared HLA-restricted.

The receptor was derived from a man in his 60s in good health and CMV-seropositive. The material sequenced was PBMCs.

CDR3 in DNA: TGTGCTAGTGGTTTGTGGGGGGCAGGGGGAGGAAATCAGCCCCAGCATTTT. Amino acids: CASGLWGAGGGNQPQHF. The V call is TRBV12-5, the J call TRBJ1-5; TRBD1 aligns across 7 bases. Trimming at V came to 2 bases and at J to 4 bases, leaving 11 bases not matched to a gene. Germline lookup yields CDR1 LGHNT and CDR2 FRNRAP. The CDR3 has 17 residues.